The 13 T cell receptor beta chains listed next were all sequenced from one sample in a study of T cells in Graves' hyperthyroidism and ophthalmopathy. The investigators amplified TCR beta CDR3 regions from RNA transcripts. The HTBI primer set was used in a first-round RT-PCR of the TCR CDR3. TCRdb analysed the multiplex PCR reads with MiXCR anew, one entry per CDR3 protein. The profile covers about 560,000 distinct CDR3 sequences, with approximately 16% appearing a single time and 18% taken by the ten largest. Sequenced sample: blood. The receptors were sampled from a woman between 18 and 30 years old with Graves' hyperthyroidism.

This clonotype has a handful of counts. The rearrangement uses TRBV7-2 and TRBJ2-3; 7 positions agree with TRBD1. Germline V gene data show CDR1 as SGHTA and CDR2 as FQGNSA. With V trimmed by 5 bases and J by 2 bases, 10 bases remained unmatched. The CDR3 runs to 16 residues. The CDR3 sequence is CASSTLDRALTDTQYF. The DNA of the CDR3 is TGTGCCAGCAGCACCTTAGACAGGGCACTCACAGATACGCAGTATTTT.

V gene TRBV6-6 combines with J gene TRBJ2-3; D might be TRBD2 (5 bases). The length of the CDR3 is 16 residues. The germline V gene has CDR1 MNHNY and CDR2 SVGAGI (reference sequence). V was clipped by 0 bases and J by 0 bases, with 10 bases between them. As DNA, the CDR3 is TGTGCCAGCAGTTACTCAGCGGACGGAAGCACAGATACGCAGTATTTT. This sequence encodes CASSYSADGSTDTQYF.

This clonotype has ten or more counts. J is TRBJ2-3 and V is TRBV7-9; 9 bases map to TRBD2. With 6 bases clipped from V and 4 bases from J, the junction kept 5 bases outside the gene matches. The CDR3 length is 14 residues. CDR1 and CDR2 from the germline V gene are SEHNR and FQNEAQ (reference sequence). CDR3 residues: CASRPAGGPDTQYF. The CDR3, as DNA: TGTGCCAGCAGGCCAGCGGGAGGCCCAGATACGCAGTATTTT.

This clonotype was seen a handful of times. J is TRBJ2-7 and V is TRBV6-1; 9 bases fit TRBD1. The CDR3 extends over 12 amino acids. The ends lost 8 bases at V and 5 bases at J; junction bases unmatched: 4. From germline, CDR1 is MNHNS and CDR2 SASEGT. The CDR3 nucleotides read TGTGCCAGCGGGACAGGGCGCCACGAGCAGTACTTC. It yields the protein CASGTGRHEQYF.

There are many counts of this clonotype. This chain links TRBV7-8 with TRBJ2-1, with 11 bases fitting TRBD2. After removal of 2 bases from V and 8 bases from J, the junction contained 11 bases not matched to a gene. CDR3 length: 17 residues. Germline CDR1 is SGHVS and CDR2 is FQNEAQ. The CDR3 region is CASSLPSGGSFGDEQFF. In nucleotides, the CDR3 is TGTGCCAGCAGCTTACCTAGCGGGGGGTCCTTTGGGGATGAGCAGTTCTTC.

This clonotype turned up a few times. As DNA, the CDR3 is TGTGCCAGCAGTATACAACTAGGCGAGCAGTACTTC. Protein: CASSIQLGEQYF. This rearrangement joins TRBV6-2 or TRBV6-3 to TRBJ2-7; D might be TRBD2 (5 bases). CDR1 is MNHEY, CDR2 SVGEGT, per germline. CDR3 length equals 12 residues. Trimming took 5 bases from V and 6 from J, leaving 11 bases between them.

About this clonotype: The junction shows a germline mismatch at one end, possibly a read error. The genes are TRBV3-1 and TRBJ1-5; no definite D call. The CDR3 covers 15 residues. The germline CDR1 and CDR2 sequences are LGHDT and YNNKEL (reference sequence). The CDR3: CASSQDAAANQPQRF. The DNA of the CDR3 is TGTGCCAGCAGCCAAGATGCGGCAGCCAATCAGCCCCAGCGTTTT. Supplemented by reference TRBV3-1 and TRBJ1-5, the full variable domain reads DTAVSQTPKYLVTQMGNDKSIKCEQNLGHDTMYWYKQDSKKFLKIMFSYNNKELIINETVPNRFSPKSPDKAHLNLHINSLELGDSAVYFCASSQDAAANQPQRFGDGTRLSIL.

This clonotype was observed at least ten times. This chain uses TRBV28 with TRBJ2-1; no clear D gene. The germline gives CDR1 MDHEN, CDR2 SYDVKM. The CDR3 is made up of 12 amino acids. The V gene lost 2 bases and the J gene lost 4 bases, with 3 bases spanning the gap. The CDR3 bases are TGTGCCAGCAGTTTAAGGTACAATGAGCAGTTCTTC. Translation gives CASSLRYNEQFF. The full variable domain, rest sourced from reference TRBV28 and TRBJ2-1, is DVKVTQSSRYLVKRTGEKVFLECVQDMDHENMFWYRQDPGLGLRLIYFSYDVKMKEKGDIPEGYSVSREKKERFSLILESASTNQTSMYLCASSLRYNEQFFGPGTRLTVL.

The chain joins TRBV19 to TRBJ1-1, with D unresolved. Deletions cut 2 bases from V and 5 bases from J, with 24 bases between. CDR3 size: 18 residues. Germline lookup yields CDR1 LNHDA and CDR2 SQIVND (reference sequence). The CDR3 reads CASSISHFFQRPTTEAFF. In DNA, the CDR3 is TGTGCCAGTAGTATATCCCATTTTTTTCAGCGGCCAACTACTGAAGCTTTCTTT.

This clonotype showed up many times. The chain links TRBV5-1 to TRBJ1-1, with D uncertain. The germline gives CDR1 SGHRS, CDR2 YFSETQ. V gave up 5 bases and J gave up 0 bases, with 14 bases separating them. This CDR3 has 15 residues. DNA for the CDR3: TGCGCCAGCAGGCCGAGGACGGATATGAACACTGAAGCTTTCTTT. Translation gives CASRPRTDMNTEAFF.

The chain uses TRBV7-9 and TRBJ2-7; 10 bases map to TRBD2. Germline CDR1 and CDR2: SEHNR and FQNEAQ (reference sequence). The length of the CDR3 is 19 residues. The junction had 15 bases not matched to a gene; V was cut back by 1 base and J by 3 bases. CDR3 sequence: CASSLVKAASGRVIYEQYF. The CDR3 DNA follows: TGTGCCAGCAGCTTAGTTAAGGCGGCTAGCGGGAGAGTTATCTACGAGCAGTACTTC.

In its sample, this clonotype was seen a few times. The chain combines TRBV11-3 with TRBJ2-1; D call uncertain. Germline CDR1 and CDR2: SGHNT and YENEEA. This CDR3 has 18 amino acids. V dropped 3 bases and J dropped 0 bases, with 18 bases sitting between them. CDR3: CASSLWDLGLGSYNEQFF. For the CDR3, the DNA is TGTGCCAGCAGCTTGTGGGATCTGGGGTTAGGCTCCTACAATGAGCAGTTCTTC. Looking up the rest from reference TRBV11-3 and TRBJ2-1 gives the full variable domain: EAGVVQSPRYKIIEKKQPVAFWCNPISGHNTLYWYLQNLGQGPELLIRYENEEAVDDSQLPKDRFSAERLKGVDSTLKIQPAELGDSAVYLCASSLWDLGLGSYNEQFFGPGTRLTVL.

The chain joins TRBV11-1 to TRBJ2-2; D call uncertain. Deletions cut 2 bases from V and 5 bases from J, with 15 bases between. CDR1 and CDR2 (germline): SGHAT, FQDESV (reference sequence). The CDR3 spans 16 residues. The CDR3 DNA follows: TGTGCCAGCAGCTTATTATCCGCGCTGGGGACCGGGGAGCTGTTTTTT. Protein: CASSLLSALGTGELFF.